The clone carrying this T cell receptor beta chain has a single count. Trimming cost V 4 bases and J 3 bases, with 18 bases left between them. In germline, CDR1 is LNHDA, CDR2 SQIVND (reference sequence). The CDR3 totals 16 residues. The sample is drawn from a study of shared clonotypes between healthy human individuals. Measured with immunoSEQ multiplex PCR; TCRdb has only the in-frame clones, and not every one. The sample yields about 520,000 clones, 95% to 97% seen once. Sequencing used naive CD4+ T cells sorted from blood. Described subset: CD45RA+ positively selected. The clonotype comes from a woman in her 30s in good health. This chain uses TRBV19 with TRBJ2-5; D perhaps matches TRBD2 (6 bases). CDR3 loop: CASSTYFLEGEETQYF. The CDR3 region has the DNA TGTGCCAGTAGTACATATTTCTTGGAGGGAGAAGAGACCCAGTACTTC.